This TCR beta chain appears in the sequencing data of a study of cytomegalovirus exposure and HLA in healthy donors. Comments on this clone: What it binds is not known.

Study results and limitations: Reports indicated that the classifier achieved high specificity and sensitivity in diagnosing cytomegalovirus status.

The CDR3 contains 16 residues. V shed 2 bases and J 5 bases; nucleotides not matched to a gene: 7. CDR1 and CDR2 from the germline V gene are SGHTA and FQGTGA. Both 60 Vbeta primers and 13 Jbeta primers went into the PCR. In the original workflow: In a later analysis, the count reached some 88 million unique TCR beta chains, with approximately 10 million shared. Data came from immunoSEQ multiplex PCR; TCRdb stores just in-frame clones and leaves some out. The D gene and trimming were derived from the DNA, and the V and J assignments and clone size from that table. The top ten hold approximately 3.5% of the sample, which has about 130,000 clones, roughly 78% seen once.

The source of this sequence is a man aged 25 to 45 in good health and CMV-seronegative. The sample consisted of PBMCs. The rearrangement joins TRBV7-3 to TRBJ1-2; 11 bases fit TRBD1. CDR3 region: CASSLLGTGGGYGYTF. CDR3 sequence (DNA): TGTGCCAGCAGCTTATTGGGGACAGGGGGTGGTTATGGCTACACCTTC.